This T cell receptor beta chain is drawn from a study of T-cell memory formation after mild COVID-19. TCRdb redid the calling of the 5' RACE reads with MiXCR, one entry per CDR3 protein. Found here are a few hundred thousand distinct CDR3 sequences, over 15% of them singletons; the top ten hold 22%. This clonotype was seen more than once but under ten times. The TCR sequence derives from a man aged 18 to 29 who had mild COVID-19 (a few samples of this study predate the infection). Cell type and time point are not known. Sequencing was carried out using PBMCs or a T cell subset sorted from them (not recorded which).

The DNA for the CDR3 is TGTGCCAGCAGCTCAACTAGCGGGTACACAGATACGCAGTATTTT. Translated: CASSSTSGYTDTQYF. The J gene is TRBJ2-3, the V gene TRBV6-5; 9 bases are shared with TRBD2. There are 15 residues in the CDR3. CDR1 and CDR2 from the germline V gene are MNHEY and SVGAGI. V lost 6 bases to trimming and J lost 2 bases; unmatched junction nucleotides: 6.